This T cell receptor (beta chain) comes out of a study of blood T cell repertoires in COVID-19. Study-wide context: COVID-19 samples collected from the United States, Italy and Spain covered acute and convalescent phases. T cells, B-cell-depleted T cells, or PBMCs provided the cDNA or gDNA that served as material.

Per the authors' pipeline: Estimation of nucleated cell counts relied on the amplification of reference gene primers. TCRdb's copy holds only in-frame clones and misses some; the assay was immunoSEQ multiplex PCR. Clonal size and the V and J genes are those of that table, whereas D and trimming came from the DNA. The sample contains 250,000 to 350,000 clones, approximately 89% of which appear only once. CDR1 and CDR2 from the germline V gene are KGHDR and SFDVKD. The ends lost 5 bases at V and 6 bases at J; junction bases unmatched: 3. CDR3 size: 13 residues. Sequencing was performed on peripheral blood. This receptor was identified in a woman aged 45-65 years who had recovered from COVID-19. The chain couples TRBV24-1 to TRBJ2-1; 7 bases are a match to TRBD1. CDR3 protein: CATSGQGFNEQFF. CDR3 bases: TGTGCCACCAGTGGACAGGGATTCAATGAGCAGTTCTTC.